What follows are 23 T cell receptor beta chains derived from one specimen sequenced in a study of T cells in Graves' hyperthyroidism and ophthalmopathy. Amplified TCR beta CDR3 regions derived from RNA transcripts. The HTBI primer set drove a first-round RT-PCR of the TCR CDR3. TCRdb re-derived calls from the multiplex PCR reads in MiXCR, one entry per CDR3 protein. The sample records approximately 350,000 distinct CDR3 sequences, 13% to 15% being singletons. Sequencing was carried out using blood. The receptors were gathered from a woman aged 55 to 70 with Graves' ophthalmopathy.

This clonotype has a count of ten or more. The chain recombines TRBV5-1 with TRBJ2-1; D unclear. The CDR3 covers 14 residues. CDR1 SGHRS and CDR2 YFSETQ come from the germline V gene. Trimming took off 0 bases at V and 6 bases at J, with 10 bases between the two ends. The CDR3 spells CASSLDVLSNEQFF. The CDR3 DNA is TGCGCCAGCAGCTTGGATGTCCTGTCCAATGAGCAGTTCTTC.

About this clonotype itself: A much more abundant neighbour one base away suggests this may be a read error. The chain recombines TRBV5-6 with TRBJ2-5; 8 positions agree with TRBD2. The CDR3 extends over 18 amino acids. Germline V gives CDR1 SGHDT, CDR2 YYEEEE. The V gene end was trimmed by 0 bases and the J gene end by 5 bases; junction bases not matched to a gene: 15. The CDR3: CASSLVGRGGAGVETQYF. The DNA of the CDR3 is TGTGCCAGCAGCTTGGTCGGTCGGGGTGGAGCGGGAGTTGAGACCCAGTACTTC.

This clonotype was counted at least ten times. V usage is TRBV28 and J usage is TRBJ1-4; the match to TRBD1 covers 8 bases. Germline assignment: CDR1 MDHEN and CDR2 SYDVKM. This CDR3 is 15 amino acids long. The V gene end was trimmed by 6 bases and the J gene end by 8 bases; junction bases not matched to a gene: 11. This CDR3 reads CASSRRQGFGEKLFF. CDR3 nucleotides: TGTGCCAGCAGCAGAAGACAGGGGTTTGGGGAAAAACTGTTTTTT.

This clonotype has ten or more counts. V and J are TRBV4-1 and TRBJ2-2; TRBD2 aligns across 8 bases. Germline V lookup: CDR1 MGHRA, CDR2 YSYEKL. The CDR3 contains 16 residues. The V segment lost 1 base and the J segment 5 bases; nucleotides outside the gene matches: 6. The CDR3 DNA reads TGCGCCAGCAGCCAAGTAAGAACTAGCGGAACCGGGGAGCTGTTTTTT. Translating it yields CASSQVRTSGTGELFF.

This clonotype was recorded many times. Written as DNA, the CDR3 is TGTGCCAGCAGCACTACCAGCGGTAATGAGCAGTTCTTC. It is translated as CASSTTSGNEQFF. This sequence joins TRBV28 and TRBJ2-1; D might be TRBD2 (5 bases). The CDR3 spans 13 residues. V gave up 6 bases and J gave up 7 bases, with 13 bases separating them. Germline loops: CDR1 MDHEN, CDR2 SYDVKM.

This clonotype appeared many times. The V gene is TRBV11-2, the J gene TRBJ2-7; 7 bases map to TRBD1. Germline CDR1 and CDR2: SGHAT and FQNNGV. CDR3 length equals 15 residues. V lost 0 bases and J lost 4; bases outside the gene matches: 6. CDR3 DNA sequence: TGTGCCAGCAGCTTAGATTTCGGGACAGCATACGAGCAGTACTTC. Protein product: CASSLDFGTAYEQYF.

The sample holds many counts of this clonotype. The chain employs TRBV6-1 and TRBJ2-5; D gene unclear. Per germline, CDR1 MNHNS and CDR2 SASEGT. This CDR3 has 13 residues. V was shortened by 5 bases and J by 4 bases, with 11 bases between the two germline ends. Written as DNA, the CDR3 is TGTGCCAGCAGTTATCCCGGGCTAGAGACCCAGTACTTC. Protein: CASSYPGLETQYF.

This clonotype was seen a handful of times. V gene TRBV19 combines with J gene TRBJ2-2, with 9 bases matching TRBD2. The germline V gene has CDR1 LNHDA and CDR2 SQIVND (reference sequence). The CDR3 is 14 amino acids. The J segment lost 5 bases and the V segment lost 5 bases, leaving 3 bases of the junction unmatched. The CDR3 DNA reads TGTGCCAGTAGTGGGACTAGCAGGACCGGGGAGCTGTTTTTT. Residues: CASSGTSRTGELFF.

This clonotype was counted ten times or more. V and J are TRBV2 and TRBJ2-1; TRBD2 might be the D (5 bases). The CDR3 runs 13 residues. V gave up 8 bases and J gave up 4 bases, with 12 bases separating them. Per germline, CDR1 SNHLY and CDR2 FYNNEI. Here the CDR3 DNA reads TGTGCCAGCCGGGATCTAGAGTACAATGAGCAGTTCTTC. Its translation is CASRDLEYNEQFF.

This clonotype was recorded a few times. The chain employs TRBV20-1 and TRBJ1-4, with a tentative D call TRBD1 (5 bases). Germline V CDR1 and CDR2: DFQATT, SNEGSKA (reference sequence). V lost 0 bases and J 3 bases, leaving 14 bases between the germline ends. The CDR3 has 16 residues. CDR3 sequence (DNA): TGCAGTGCTAGAGATCAGGGCGGGGCGGCTAATGAAAAACTGTTTTTT. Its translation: CSARDQGGAANEKLFF.

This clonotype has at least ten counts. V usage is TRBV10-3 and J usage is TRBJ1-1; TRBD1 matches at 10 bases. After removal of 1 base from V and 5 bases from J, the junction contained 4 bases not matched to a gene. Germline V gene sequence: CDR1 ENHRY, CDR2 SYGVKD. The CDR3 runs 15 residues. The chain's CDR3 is CAISEWGQGNTEAFF. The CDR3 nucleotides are TGTGCCATCAGTGAGTGGGGACAGGGGAATACTGAAGCTTTCTTT.

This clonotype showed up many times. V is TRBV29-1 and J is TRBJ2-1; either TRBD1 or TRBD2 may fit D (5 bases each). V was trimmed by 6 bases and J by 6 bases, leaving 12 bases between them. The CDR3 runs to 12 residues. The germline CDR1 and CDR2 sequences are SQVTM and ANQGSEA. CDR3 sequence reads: CSVPGPPNEQFF. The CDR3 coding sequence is TGCAGCGTACCGGGACCACCCAATGAGCAGTTCTTC.

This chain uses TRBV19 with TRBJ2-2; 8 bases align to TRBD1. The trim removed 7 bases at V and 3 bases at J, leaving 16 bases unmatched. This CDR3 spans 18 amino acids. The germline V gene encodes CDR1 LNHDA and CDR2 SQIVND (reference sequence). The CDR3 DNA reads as TGTGCCAGTATAGAGGTGGCAGGGGGCGCCTTCGACACCGGGGAGCTGTTTTTT. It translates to CASIEVAGGAFDTGELFF.

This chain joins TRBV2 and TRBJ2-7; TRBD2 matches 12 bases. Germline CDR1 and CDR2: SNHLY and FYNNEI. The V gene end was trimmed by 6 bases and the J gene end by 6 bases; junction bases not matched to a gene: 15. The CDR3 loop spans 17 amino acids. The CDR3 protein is CASRESILAGGPGEQYF. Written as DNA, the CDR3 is TGTGCCAGCAGGGAAAGTATCCTAGCGGGAGGGCCAGGCGAGCAGTACTTC.

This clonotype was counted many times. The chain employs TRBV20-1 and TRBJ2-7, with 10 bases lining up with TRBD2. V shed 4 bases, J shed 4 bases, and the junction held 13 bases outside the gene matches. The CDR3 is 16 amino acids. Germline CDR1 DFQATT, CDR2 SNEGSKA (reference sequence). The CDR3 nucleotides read TGCAGTGCTAACTCCTGGACTAGCGGAGATCTTTACGAGCAGTACTTC. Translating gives CSANSWTSGDLYEQYF.

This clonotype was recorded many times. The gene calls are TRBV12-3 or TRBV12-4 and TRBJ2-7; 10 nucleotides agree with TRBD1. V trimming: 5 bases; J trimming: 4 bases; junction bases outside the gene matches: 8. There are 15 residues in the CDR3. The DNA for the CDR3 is TGTGCCAGCAGTCGATCGGGACAGGGGAGATACGAGCAGTACTTC. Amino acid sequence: CASSRSGQGRYEQYF.

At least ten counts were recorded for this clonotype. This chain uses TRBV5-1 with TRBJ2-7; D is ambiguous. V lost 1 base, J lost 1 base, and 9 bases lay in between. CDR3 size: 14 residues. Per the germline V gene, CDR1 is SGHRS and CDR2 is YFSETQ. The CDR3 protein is CASSLTAASYEQYF. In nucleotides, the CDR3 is TGCGCCAGCAGCTTGACGGCGGCATCCTACGAGCAGTACTTC.

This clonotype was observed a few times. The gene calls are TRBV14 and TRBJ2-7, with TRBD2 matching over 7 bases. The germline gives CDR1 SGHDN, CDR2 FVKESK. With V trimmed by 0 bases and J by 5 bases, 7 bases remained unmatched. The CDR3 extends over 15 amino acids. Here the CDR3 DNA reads TGTGCCAGCAGCCAAGATGTAGGGCGGGAGAACGAGCAGTACTTC. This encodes CASSQDVGRENEQYF.

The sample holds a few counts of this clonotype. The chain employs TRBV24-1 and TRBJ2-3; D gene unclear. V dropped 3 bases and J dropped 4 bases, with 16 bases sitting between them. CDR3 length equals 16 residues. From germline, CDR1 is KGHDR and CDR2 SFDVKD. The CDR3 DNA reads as TGTGCCACCAGTGATCCATCAGCAGCTGGCGCAGATACGCAGTATTTT. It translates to CATSDPSAAGADTQYF.

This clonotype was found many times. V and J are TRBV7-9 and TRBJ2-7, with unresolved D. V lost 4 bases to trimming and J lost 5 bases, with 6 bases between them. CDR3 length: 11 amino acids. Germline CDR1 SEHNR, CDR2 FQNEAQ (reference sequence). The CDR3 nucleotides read TGTGCCAGCAGCTCCCTGAACGAGCAGTACTTC. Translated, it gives CASSSLNEQYF.

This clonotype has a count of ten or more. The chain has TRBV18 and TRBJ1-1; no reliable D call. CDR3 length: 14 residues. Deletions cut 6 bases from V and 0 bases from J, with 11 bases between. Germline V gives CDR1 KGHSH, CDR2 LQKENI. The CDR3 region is CASSPQAVNTEAFF. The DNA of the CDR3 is TGTGCCAGCTCTCCCCAGGCCGTGAACACTGAAGCTTTCTTT.

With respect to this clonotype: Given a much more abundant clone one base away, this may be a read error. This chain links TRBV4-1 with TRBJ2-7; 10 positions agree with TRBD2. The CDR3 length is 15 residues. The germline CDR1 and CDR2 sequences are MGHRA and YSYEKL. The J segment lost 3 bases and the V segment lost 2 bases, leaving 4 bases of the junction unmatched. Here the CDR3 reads CASSQPGLAIYEQYF. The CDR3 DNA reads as TGCGCCAGCAGCCAACCGGGACTAGCGATCTACGAGCAGTACTTC.

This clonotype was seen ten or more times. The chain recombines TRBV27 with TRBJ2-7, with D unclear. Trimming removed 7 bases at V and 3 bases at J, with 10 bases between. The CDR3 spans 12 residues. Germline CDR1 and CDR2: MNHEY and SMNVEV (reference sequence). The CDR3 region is CASTDRGYEQYF. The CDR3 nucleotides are TGTGCCAGCACCGATCGTGGCTACGAGCAGTACTTC.